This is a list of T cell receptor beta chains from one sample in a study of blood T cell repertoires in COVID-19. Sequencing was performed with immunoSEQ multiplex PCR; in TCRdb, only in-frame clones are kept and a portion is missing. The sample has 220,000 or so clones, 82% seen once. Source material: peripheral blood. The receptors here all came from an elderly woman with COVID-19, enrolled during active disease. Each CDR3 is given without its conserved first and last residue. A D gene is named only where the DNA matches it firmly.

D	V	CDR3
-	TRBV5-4	ASSGTGSFGTEAF
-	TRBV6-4	ASSDSMESPLH
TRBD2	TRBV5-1	ASSAGLAGGRDEQF
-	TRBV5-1	ASARESGNTIY
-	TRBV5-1	ASSLGRDTEAF
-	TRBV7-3	ASSFSGSVANTGELF
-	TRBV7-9	ASSLVTAGRETQY
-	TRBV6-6	ASDHGRGYEQY
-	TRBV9	ASSAREGDSGANVLT
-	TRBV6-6	ASRSRDSSSYNEQF
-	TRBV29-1	SVCLALHNEQF
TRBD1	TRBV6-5	ASSPTGVSYEAF
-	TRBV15	ATSRGRQFTQY
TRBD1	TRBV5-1	ASSLGLRQGSTDTQY
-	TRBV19	ASSLRAPNYGYT
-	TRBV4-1	ASSQLGAAGNTIY
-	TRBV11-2	ASSPRGASGYNEQF
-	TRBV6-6	ASSPYPSTASSGNTIY
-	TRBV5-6	ASSRDTGNTGELF
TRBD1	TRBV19	ASSMQGGTDTQY